This TCR beta chain derives from a study of T cell repertoires in cytomegalovirus infection. Overall study: Indications came from public TCR beta signatures; they pointed to CMV infection and to a matching HLA type.

In germline, CDR1 is MNHNY, CDR2 SVGAGI (reference sequence). The CDR3 covers 15 residues. With 6 bases removed from V and 3 bases from J, the gap between germline ends came to 15 bases. One entry per CDR3 protein results from TCRdb running MiXCR on the reads. Of around 100,000 distinct CDR3 sequences in the sample, around a quarter were seen once. This clonotype was counted between two and nine times. The antigen remains undetermined. The study's findings and limits: Adding up the frequency of public TCR beta families identified people who carried CMV plus the relevant HLA. HLA-C-restricted CMV clonotypes gave the most frequent clonotype in two of eight donors.

The clonotype was recovered from a human donor in good health (CMV status not recorded). Some clones in this sample may be carry-over from other donors' samples. The V and J genes are TRBV6-6 and TRBJ1-5; no firm D call. The sequencing input was CD8+ T cells from PBMCs. CDR3 DNA sequence: TGTGCCAGCAGCCACTCCCTCTCGGACAATCAGCCCCAGCATTTT. Amino acid sequence: CASSHSLSDNQPQHF.